Below are 20 T cell receptor beta chains sequenced from a single sample in a study of early T cells in non-severe SARS-CoV-2 infection. Each CDR3 protein gets one entry after TCRdb re-called the 5' RACE reads with MiXCR. The data hold 65,000 to 85,000 distinct CDR3 sequences, with 13% observed a single time. Specimen: whole blood. The receptor set was obtained from an adult who was a healthcare worker with PCR-confirmed SARS-CoV-2 infection or an uninfected control (not recorded which).

This clonotype showed up many times. The chain is built from TRBV6-4 and TRBJ2-1, with D tentatively TRBD2 (5 bases). Deletions cut 3 bases from V and 7 bases from J, with 13 bases between. Germline CDR1 and CDR2: MRHNA and SNTAGT. This CDR3 has 14 residues. The CDR3 DNA reads as TGTGCCAGCAGTGAACCGGCTCGAGGGAATGAGCAGTTCTTC. It translates to CASSEPARGNEQFF.

The chain links TRBV15 to TRBJ2-3, with a tentative D call TRBD1 (6 bases). Between the trimmed V and J ends, which lost 0 bases and 2 bases, there was a span of 15 bases. The germline V gene has CDR1 LNHNV and CDR2 YYDKDF (reference sequence). This CDR3 is 17 amino acids long. CDR3 nucleotide sequence: TGTGCCACCAGCAGAGATAGCACAGGGTTTCACACAGATACGCAGTATTTT. Its protein is CATSRDSTGFHTDTQYF. Using reference TRBV15 and TRBJ2-3 for the parts outside the CDR3, the full variable domain is DAMVIQNPRYQVTQFGKPVTLSCSQTLNHNVMYWYQQKSSQAPKLLFHYYDKDFNNEADTPDNFQSRRPNTSFCFLDIRSPGLGDTAMYLCATSRDSTGFHTDTQYFGPGTRLTVL.

The V call is TRBV5-1, the J call TRBJ2-2; D possibly corresponds to TRBD1 (5 bases). The V end was cut by 5 bases, the J end by 3 bases, with 8 bases between. Germline V CDR1 and CDR2: SGHRS, YFSETQ. CDR3 length equals 13 residues. The CDR3 loop reads CASSVQDTGELFF. The CDR3 region has the DNA TGCGCCAGCAGTGTACAGGACACCGGGGAGCTGTTTTTT.

The J gene is TRBJ1-5, the V gene TRBV20-1, with no clear D. The V end lost 1 base, the J end lost 3 bases, and 10 bases lay between the germline ends. The CDR3 loop spans 14 amino acids. Germline-derived CDR1 and CDR2 are DFQATT and SNEGSKA (reference sequence). CDR3 loop: CSARVGPDNQPQHF. Here the CDR3 DNA reads TGCAGTGCTAGAGTAGGGCCAGACAATCAGCCCCAGCATTTT.

This clonotype appeared many times. The rearrangement uses TRBV30 and TRBJ2-7, with TRBD1 matching 9 bases. Trimming removed 5 bases from V and 1 base from J; junction bases left unmatched: 6. This CDR3 is built from 14 residues. CDR1 is GTSNPN, CDR2 SVGIG, per germline (reference sequence). CDR3 sequence: CAWSGTGFSYEQYF. CDR3 sequence (DNA): TGTGCCTGGTCCGGGACAGGGTTTTCCTACGAGCAGTACTTC.

The chain employs TRBV11-2 and TRBJ1-6; 9 bases align to TRBD1. CDR3 size: 16 residues. Germline CDR1 SGHAT, CDR2 FQNNGV. V lost 4 bases and J lost 7; bases outside the gene matches: 8. In DNA, the CDR3 is TGTGCCAGCAGCTCCTACCTCGGACAGGGGAATTCACCCCTCCACTTT. Translated: CASSSYLGQGNSPLHF. Looking up the rest from reference TRBV11-2 and TRBJ1-6 gives the full variable domain: EAGVAQSPRYKIIEKRQSVAFWCNPISGHATLYWYQQILGQGPKLLIQFQNNGVVDDSQLPKDRFSAERLKGVDSTLKIQPAKLEDSAVYLCASSSYLGQGNSPLHFGNGTRLTVT.

There are a few counts of this clonotype. The chain joins TRBV7-7 to TRBJ2-3; D remains ambiguous. V lost 1 base and J 7 bases, leaving 9 bases between the germline ends. The CDR3 length is 13 residues. In germline, CDR1 is SSHAT, CDR2 FNYEAQ (reference sequence). The CDR3 bases are TGTGCCAGCAGCTTAGACCTCACCCATACGCAGTATTTT. Its protein product is CASSLDLTHTQYF.

Worth noting for this clonotype: This may stem from a read error, because a much larger clone lies one nucleotide away. The rearrangement links TRBV7-2 to TRBJ2-7; 9 bases are shared with TRBD2. The CDR3 spans 15 residues. Unmatched junction bases numbered 11, after V lost 6 bases and J lost 5 bases. From germline, CDR1 is SGHTA and CDR2 FQGNSA. CDR3: CASRRLAGETHEQYF. CDR3 coding DNA: TGTGCCAGCAGGAGATTAGCGGGAGAGACCCACGAGCAGTACTTC.

This clonotype appeared a few times. The genes are TRBV6-6 and TRBJ1-2, with 8 bases lining up with TRBD1. Trimming removed 0 bases from V and 4 bases from J; junction bases left unmatched: 4. CDR1 is MNHNY and CDR2 is SVGAGI in the germline V gene (reference sequence). The CDR3 length is 15 residues. The CDR3 sequence: CASSYSQGAGYGYTF. The CDR3 DNA reads as TGTGCCAGCAGTTACTCGCAGGGGGCGGGCTATGGCTACACCTTC.

Concerning this clonotype: One base away lies a much larger clone, so this may be a sequencing read error. This chain connects TRBV7-9 to TRBJ1-6; D uncertain. Germline V lookup: CDR1 SEHNR, CDR2 FQNEAQ (reference sequence). The CDR3 is made up of 12 amino acids. The CDR3 DNA is TGTGTCAGTTCCCTCCCCGGGGCACCCCTCCACTTT. Protein product: CVSSLPGAPLHF.

This clonotype has more than one count but fewer than ten. V gene TRBV7-9 combines with J gene TRBJ1-2; D is undetermined. V lost 3 bases and J lost 0, with 5 bases in between. CDR1 is SEHNR and CDR2 is FQNEAQ in the germline V gene (reference sequence). The CDR3 is 13 residues long. The CDR3 here is CASSFPPNYGYTF. The CDR3 DNA reads TGTGCCAGCAGCTTTCCACCTAACTATGGCTACACCTTC.

In its sample, this clonotype was seen a few times. The rearrangement links TRBV29-1 to TRBJ1-2; D is unclear. Germline loops: CDR1 SQVTM, CDR2 ANQGSEA. Trimming took 6 bases from V and 8 from J, leaving 13 bases between them. CDR3 length equals 11 residues. CDR3 DNA sequence: TGCAGCGTCCGACGTTCGACGGGCTACACCTTC. Translated: CSVRRSTGYTF.

This chain joins TRBV6-1 and TRBJ1-2; 9 nucleotides agree with TRBD1. The germline gives CDR1 MNHNS, CDR2 SASEGT. The CDR3 spans 15 residues. The J segment lost 5 bases and the V segment lost 6 bases, leaving 10 bases of the junction unmatched. Here the CDR3 reads CASSQPQGARYGYTF. CDR3 in DNA: TGTGCCAGCAGCCAACCACAGGGGGCGAGGTATGGCTACACCTTC.

Ten or more counts support this clonotype. The chain employs TRBV5-1 and TRBJ1-3, with unresolved D. Germline lookup yields CDR1 SGHRS and CDR2 YFSETQ. The CDR3 has 14 residues. V lost 1 base and J 0 bases, leaving 5 bases between the germline ends. CDR3: CASSLTVSGNTIYF. As DNA, the CDR3 is TGCGCCAGCAGCTTGACAGTCTCTGGAAACACCATATATTTT.

At least ten counts were recorded for this clonotype. The chain is built from TRBV18 and TRBJ2-3; TRBD2 agrees at 12 bases. Germline CDR1 reads KGHSH; CDR2 reads LQKENI. V shed 1 base and J 6 bases; nucleotides not matched to a gene: 8. This CDR3 is 17 amino acids long. CDR3 residues: CASSPLPSGGASDTQYF. The CDR3 coding sequence is TGTGCCAGCTCACCACTCCCTAGCGGGGGGGCCTCGGATACGCAGTATTTT.

V and J are TRBV5-1 and TRBJ2-7; 8 positions agree with TRBD2. The CDR3 runs to 14 residues. Germline CDR1 is SGHRS and CDR2 is YFSETQ. The J segment lost 5 bases and the V segment lost 6 bases, leaving 10 bases of the junction unmatched. The CDR3 DNA reads TGCGCCAGCACCCGGTTAGCGGGACTCCACGAGCAGTACTTC. It encodes CASTRLAGLHEQYF.

This clonotype was counted at least ten times. V is TRBV4-3 and J is TRBJ2-2, with TRBD1 matching over 9 bases. Germline V gene data show CDR1 as LGHNA and CDR2 as YSLEER. This CDR3 is built from 13 residues. Germline trimming cut 6 bases from V and 9 bases from J; bases unmatched to any gene: 5. CDR3 sequence reads: CASSNRGRWELFF. The CDR3 coding sequence is TGCGCCAGCAGTAACAGGGGGCGTTGGGAGCTGTTTTTT.

The chain carries TRBV12-3 or TRBV12-4 and TRBJ2-1; 10 bases are shared with TRBD2. V lost 5 bases, J lost 0 bases, and 7 bases stayed unmatched. The CDR3 has 17 residues. The CDR3 region has the DNA TGTGCCAGCAGTCGGACTAGCGGTTGGAGCTCCTACAATGAGCAGTTCTTC. The encoded protein is CASSRTSGWSSYNEQFF.

The chain has TRBV25-1 and TRBJ2-7, with 8 bases aligning to TRBD1. Trimming removed 5 bases from V and 5 bases from J; junction bases left unmatched: 11. Germline V gene sequence: CDR1 MGHDK, CDR2 SYGVNS. This CDR3 has 15 amino acids. CDR3 in DNA: TGTGCCAGCAGTACCAGAACAGGACAGGGTAACGAGCAGTACTTC. This gives the protein CASSTRTGQGNEQYF.

The J gene is TRBJ2-1, the V gene TRBV24-1; a weak D match, TRBD2 (6 bases). Germline CDR1 and CDR2: KGHDR and SFDVKD. Trimming left V 6 bases short and J 3 bases short, with 20 bases between. CDR3 size: 17 residues. The CDR3 region is CATSKPGSGSNYNEQFF. CDR3 DNA: TGTGCCACCAGTAAACCCGGGAGCGGCTCTAACTACAATGAGCAGTTCTTC.